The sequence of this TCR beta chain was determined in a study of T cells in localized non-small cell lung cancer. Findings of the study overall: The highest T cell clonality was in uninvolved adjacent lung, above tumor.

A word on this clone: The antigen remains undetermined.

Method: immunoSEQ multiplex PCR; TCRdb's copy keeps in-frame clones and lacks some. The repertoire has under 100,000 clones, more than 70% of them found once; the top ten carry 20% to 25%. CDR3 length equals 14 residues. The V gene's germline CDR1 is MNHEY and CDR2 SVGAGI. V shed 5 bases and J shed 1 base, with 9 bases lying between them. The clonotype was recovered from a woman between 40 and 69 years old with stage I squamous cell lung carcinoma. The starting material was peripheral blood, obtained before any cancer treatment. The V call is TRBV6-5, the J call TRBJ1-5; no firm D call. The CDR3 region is CASSEGRSNQPQHF. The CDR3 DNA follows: TGTGCCAGCAGTGAGGGCAGGAGCAATCAGCCCCAGCATTTT.